Shown below are 12 T cell receptor beta chains from a single sample sequenced in a study of T cell changes during pregnancy in multiple sclerosis. Here immunoSEQ multiplex PCR was the method, and the copy in TCRdb shows in-frame clones only, minus some. The sample carries 50,000 to 70,000 clones, about nine tenths recorded once. This specimen consisted of peripheral blood, obtained in the second trimester of pregnancy. Every receptor here comes from a female donor with multiple sclerosis, enrolled in a pregnancy study.

This clone has just a few counts. J is TRBJ2-7 and V is TRBV5-1, with a weak D call TRBD1 (6 bases). The CDR3 totals 18 residues. The germline CDR1 and CDR2 sequences are SGHRS and YFSETQ. V was cut by 1 base and J by 0 bases, with 20 bases left in between. In DNA form, the CDR3 reads TGCGCCAGCAGCTTGTTCCCTACTCGACAGGCCAGCTCCTACGAGCAGTACTTC. Residues: CASSLFPTRQASSYEQYF.

V usage is TRBV7-3 and J usage is TRBJ2-3; 12 nucleotides align to TRBD2. This CDR3 is 16 amino acids long. The junction had 6 bases not matched to a gene; V was cut back by 6 bases and J by 2 bases. Germline CDR1 reads SGHTA; CDR2 reads FQGTGA. CDR3 amino acids: CASRDGLAGNTDTQYF. The CDR3 region has the DNA TGTGCCAGCAGGGACGGACTAGCGGGGAACACAGATACGCAGTATTTT.

The rearrangement links TRBV5-4 to TRBJ2-1; 11 nucleotides line up with TRBD1. Trimming removed 4 bases from V and 0 bases from J; junction bases left unmatched: 12. The CDR3 is made up of 19 amino acids. CDR1 SGHNT and CDR2 YYREEE come from the germline V gene (reference sequence). The CDR3 protein is CASSPRWGQGVSSYNEQFF. The CDR3 bases are TGTGCCAGCAGCCCACGATGGGGACAGGGGGTAAGCTCCTACAATGAGCAGTTCTTC. The full variable domain, its missing parts supplied by reference TRBV5-4 and TRBJ2-1, is ETGVTQSPTHLIKTRGQQVTLRCSSQSGHNTVSWYQQALGQGPQFIFQYYREEENGRGNFPPRFSGLQFPNYSSELNVNALELDDSALYLCASSPRWGQGVSSYNEQFFGPGTRLTVL.

The genes are TRBV11-2 and TRBJ2-7; TRBD2 matches at 9 bases. J was trimmed by 4 bases and V by 6 bases; bases with no gene match: 7. The CDR3 loop spans 14 amino acids. The V gene's germline CDR1 is SGHAT and CDR2 FQNNGV. The CDR3 region has the DNA TGTGCCAGCAGTCTTAGCGGGAGTGGGTACGAGCAGTACTTC. Translated: CASSLSGSGYEQYF.

The rearrangement joins TRBV21-1 to TRBJ2-7; TRBD2 is taken as the D call from the table, unchecked against the DNA. TRBV21-1 is tagged as a pseudogene. This CDR3 has 15 residues. CDR3 in DNA: TGTGCCAGCAGCAAACTAAGGGACTGGACCTACGAGCAGTACTTC. It codes for CASSKLRDWTYEQYF.

The chain couples TRBV5-4 to TRBJ2-5, with TRBD1 identical over 10 bases. The germline gives CDR1 SGHNT, CDR2 YYREEE (reference sequence). This CDR3 spans 15 amino acids. With 5 bases clipped from V and 1 base from J, the junction kept 5 bases outside the gene matches. The CDR3 is CASSRDRGFQETQYF. The CDR3 nucleotides are TGTGCCAGCAGTCGGGACAGGGGCTTCCAAGAGACCCAGTACTTC.

The J gene is TRBJ2-5, the V gene TRBV7-6; TRBD2 might be the D (5 bases). Trimming took 3 bases from V and 4 from J, leaving 12 bases between them. From germline, CDR1 is SGHVS and CDR2 FNYEAQ. This CDR3 region has 14 residues. The CDR3 sequence: CASSFLGLGETQYF. Here the CDR3 DNA reads TGTGCCAGCAGCTTCCTCGGACTCGGAGAGACCCAGTACTTC.

The chain joins TRBV9 to TRBJ2-3; D gene ambiguous. The germline V gene has CDR1 SGDLS and CDR2 YYNGEE. The V gene lost 0 bases and the J gene lost 4 bases, with 3 bases spanning the gap. The CDR3 extends over 12 amino acids. CDR3 in amino acids: CASSVASDTQYF. In DNA, the CDR3 is TGTGCCAGCAGCGTAGCCTCAGATACGCAGTATTTT.

This chain connects TRBV10-3 to TRBJ2-3; TRBD2 matches 13 bases. V lost 3 bases and J lost 3; bases outside the gene matches: 9. The V gene's germline CDR1 is ENHRY and CDR2 SYGVKD. CDR3 length equals 18 residues. Here the CDR3 DNA reads TGTGCCATCAGTGATTCCGGGACTAGCGGGAACCCGACAGATACGCAGTATTTT. This sequence encodes CAISDSGTSGNPTDTQYF.

This chain links TRBV7-9 with TRBJ2-2; a possible D gene is TRBD1 (6 bases). Germline CDR1 and CDR2: SEHNR and FQNEAQ (reference sequence). The length of the CDR3 is 15 residues. V was trimmed by 2 bases and J by 3 bases, leaving 10 bases between them. This CDR3 is CASSLYRADTGELFF. Written as DNA, the CDR3 is TGTGCCAGCAGCTTATACAGGGCGGACACCGGGGAGCTGTTTTTT.

The sample holds a few counts of this clone. Other DNA variants within this sample encode the same CDR3. This chain joins TRBV5-4 and TRBJ2-6; 11 bases match TRBD1. Germline V gene data show CDR1 as SGHNT and CDR2 as YYREEE (reference sequence). The V segment lost 3 bases and the J segment 3 bases; nucleotides outside the gene matches: 5. The CDR3 totals 17 residues. The CDR3 loop reads CASSSGQGASGANVLTF. The CDR3 coding sequence is TGTGCCAGCAGCTCCGGACAGGGGGCGAGTGGGGCCAACGTCCTGACTTTC.

The chain links TRBV29-1 to TRBJ1-2; 12 bases match TRBD1. The J segment lost 7 bases and the V segment lost 3 bases, leaving 3 bases of the junction unmatched. CDR3 length: 13 residues. CDR1 is SQVTM and CDR2 is ANQGSEA in the germline V gene. This CDR3 is CSVDGTGGPGYTF. CDR3 DNA: TGCAGCGTTGATGGGACAGGGGGCCCTGGCTACACCTTC.